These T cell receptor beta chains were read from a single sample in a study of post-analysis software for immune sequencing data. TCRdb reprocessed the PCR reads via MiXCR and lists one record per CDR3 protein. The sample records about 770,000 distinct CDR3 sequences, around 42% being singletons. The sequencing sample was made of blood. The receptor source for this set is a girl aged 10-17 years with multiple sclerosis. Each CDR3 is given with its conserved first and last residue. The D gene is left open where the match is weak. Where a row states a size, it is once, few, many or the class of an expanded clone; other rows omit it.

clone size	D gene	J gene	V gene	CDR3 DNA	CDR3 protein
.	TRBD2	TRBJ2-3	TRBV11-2	TGTCCCAGCAGCTTCGGACTAGCGGCCAACACAGATACGCAGTATTTT	CPSSFGLAANTDTQYF
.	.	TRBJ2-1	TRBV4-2	TGTGCCAGCGGGGTCCGAGAGGGCCAGTTCTTC	CASGVREGQFF
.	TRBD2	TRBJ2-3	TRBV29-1	TGCAGCGTTGAAGGGCGGGAGGGGTTCGATACGCAGTATTTT	CSVEGREGFDTQYF
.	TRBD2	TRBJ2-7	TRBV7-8	TGTGCCAGCAGACCGGGACTAGCGGGAGGTCCGGGCGAGCAGTACTTC	CASRPGLAGGPGEQYF
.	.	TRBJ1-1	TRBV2	TGTGCCAGCAGTGAACAGAGGAGCACTGAAGCTTTCTTT	CASSEQRSTEAFF
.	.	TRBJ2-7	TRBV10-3	TGTGCCATCAGGGGGGGCCTTTCCTACGAGCAGTACTTC	CAIRGGLSYEQYF
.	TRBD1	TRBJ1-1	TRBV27	TGTGCCAGCAGCTCCCCGGGACAGAGAGATGAAGCTTTCTTT	CASSSPGQRDEAFF
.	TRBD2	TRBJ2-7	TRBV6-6	TGTGCCAGCAGATTCCTCCCCGGGACTAGCGGATCCTACGAGCAGTACTTC	CASRFLPGTSGSYEQYF
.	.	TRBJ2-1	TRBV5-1	TGCGCCAGCAGCTCGGGACGAGGAGGAACCTACAATGAGCAGTTCTTC	CASSSGRGGTYNEQFF
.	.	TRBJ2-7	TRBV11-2	TGTGCCAGCAGCTTAGATGCAGGCTCTCTCTACGAGCAGTACTTC	CASSLDAGSLYEQYF
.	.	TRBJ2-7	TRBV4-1	TGCGCCAGCAGCCAAGAAATCGGAACCTACGAGCAGTACTTC	CASSQEIGTYEQYF
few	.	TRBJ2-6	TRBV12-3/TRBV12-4	TGTGCCAGCCCTTCCAGCTCTGGGGCCAACGTCCTGACTTTC	CASPSSSGANVLTF
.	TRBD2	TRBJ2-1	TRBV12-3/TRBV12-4	TGTGCCAGCAGCCGCTTTATGGGGAGGGCCGGGGATGAGCAGTTCTTC	CASSRFMGRAGDEQFF
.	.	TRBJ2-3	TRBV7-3	TGTGCCAGCAGCCCCTCGCAGTATTTT	CASSPSQYF
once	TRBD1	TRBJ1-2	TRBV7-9	TGTGCCAGCAGCCAACCCCTCGGACAGGAAGCATATGGCTACACCTTC	CASSQPLGQEAYGYTF
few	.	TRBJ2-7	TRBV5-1	TGCGCCAGCAGCTTTGACACGAGCTCCTACGAGCAGTACTTC	CASSFDTSSYEQYF
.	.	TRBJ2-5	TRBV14	TGTGCCAGCAGCCCCGTCCCAGAGACCCAGTACTTC	CASSPVPETQYF
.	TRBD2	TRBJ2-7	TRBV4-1	TGCGCCAGCAGCCGCTCCGGGGGGGACTTCTCTCCCTACGAGCAGTACTTC	CASSRSGGDFSPYEQYF
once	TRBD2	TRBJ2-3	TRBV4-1	TGCGCCAGCAGCCAGGGGACTAGCCCAGCAGATACGCAGTATTTT	CASSQGTSPADTQYF
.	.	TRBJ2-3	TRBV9	TGTGCCAGCAGCATCTCCTCGGGGGGCCTCACAGATACGCAGTATTTT	CASSISSGGLTDTQYF
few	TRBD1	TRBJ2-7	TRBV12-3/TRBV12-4	TGTGCCAGCAGTCCGCGGGACAGGGGGATTAGGGAGCAGTACTTC	CASSPRDRGIREQYF
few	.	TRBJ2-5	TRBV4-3	TGCGCCAGCAGCCAAGAACGGGGCGGAGGGGAGACCCAGTACTTC	CASSQERGGGETQYF
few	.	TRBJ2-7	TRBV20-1	TGCAGTGCTAGAGAAGGGAGGAGTTTACGACTGGAGCAGTACTTC	CSAREGRSLRLEQYF
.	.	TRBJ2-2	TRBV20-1	TGCAGTGCTCCCAAGGGGGGAGCCCGGCGCACCGGGGAGCTGTTTTTT	CSAPKGGARRTGELFF
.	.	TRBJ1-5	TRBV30	TGTGCCTGGAGTCTCAATAACCAGCCCCAGCATTTT	CAWSLNNQPQHF
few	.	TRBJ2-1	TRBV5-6	TGTGCCAGCAGAGACACTGGTGGCTACAATGAGCAGTTCTTC	CASRDTGGYNEQFF
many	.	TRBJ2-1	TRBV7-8	TGTGCCAGCAGCTTAGTCAGCAATGAGCAGTTCTTC	CASSLVSNEQFF
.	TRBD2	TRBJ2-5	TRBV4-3	TGCGCCAGCAGCCAAGCGCTAGCGGGAGGACGTGGGACCCAGTACTTC	CASSQALAGGRGTQYF
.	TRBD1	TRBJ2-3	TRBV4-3	TGCGCCAGCAGCCGGGGACAGGGGGTAACAGATACGCAGTATTTT	CASSRGQGVTDTQYF
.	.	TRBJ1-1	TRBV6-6	TGTGCCAGCAGTTACAGGTTGGACACTGAAGCTTTCTTT	CASSYRLDTEAFF
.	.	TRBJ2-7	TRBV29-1	TGCAGCGTTGAGTCAGGATTAGAGGCCCAGTACTTC	CSVESGLEAQYF
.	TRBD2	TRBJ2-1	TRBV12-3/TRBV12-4	TGTGCCAGCAGCATACCTGATAGCGGGAGGGCGAGCAATGAGCAGTTCTTC	CASSIPDSGRASNEQFF
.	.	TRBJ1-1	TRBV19	TGTGCCAGTAGCCGTCCCGGCCTTGAAGCTGAAGCTTTCTTT	CASSRPGLEAEAFF
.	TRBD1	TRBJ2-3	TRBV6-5	TGTGCCAGCAGTTACGAGGGACAGGGGGCAGCGGATACGCAGTATTTT	CASSYEGQGAADTQYF
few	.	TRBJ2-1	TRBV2	TGTGCCGGCTTAGTTAGCTCCTACAATGAGCAGTTCTTC	CAGLVSSYNEQFF
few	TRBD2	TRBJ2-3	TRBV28	TGTGCCAGCAGGTCCAGCGGGAGCGGTTATACGCAGTATTTT	CASRSSGSGYTQYF